This is a list of T cell receptor beta chains from one sample in a study of T-cell reconstitution after alpha-beta-depleted transplantation in children. In TCRdb, the PCR reads were re-called with MiXCR into one record per CDR3 protein. The sample holds over 150,000 distinct CDR3 sequences, approximately 10% seen once. The sample here was PBMCs, taken before TCRalphabeta/CD19-depleted stem cell transplant. These receptor sequences come from a boy younger than 10 with acute myeloid leukemia, due to receive a stem cell transplant. Each CDR3 is given without its conserved first and last residue. The listing skips clone size in some rows; elsewhere it reads once, few, many or a size class.

abundance	v_gene	j_gene	CDR3aa
many	TRBV27	TRBJ2-1	ASSPGGVSGGHNEQF
many	TRBV7-2	TRBJ2-5	ASSSGPIAGETQY
many	TRBV28	TRBJ2-7	ATRYYEQY
.	TRBV3-1	TRBJ1-3	AISSRLVRDASSGNTIY
.	TRBV15	TRBJ2-5	ATSRTASKLHQETQY
many	TRBV9	TRBJ1-5	ASSPLDSNQPQH
few	TRBV29-1	TRBJ1-1	SVIEGKGETEAF
many	TRBV6-5	TRBJ2-2	ASSYSNANTGELF
many	TRBV6-5	TRBJ2-2	ASSYFRGSSGELF
many	TRBV11-3	TRBJ2-1	ASSLGQVNNEQF
many	TRBV3-1	TRBJ2-3	ASSPGFRGGLNTDTQY
many	TRBV28	TRBJ2-7	ASSLIRTSARGSSYEQY
many	TRBV7-2	TRBJ1-5	ASSFPSQPQH
few	TRBV7-6	TRBJ2-3	ASSLGGTSDTQY
many	TRBV18	TRBJ1-2	ASSPTGLTYGYT
many	TRBV7-9	TRBJ2-7	ASSWGSYEQY
.	TRBV2	TRBJ2-3	ASSPTGATDTQY
few	TRBV24-1	TRBJ2-5	ATSDRQGRRQETQY
many	TRBV2	TRBJ2-5	ASSVGFGSGGETQY
many	TRBV6-4	TRBJ2-2	ASRAGVDTGELF
many	TRBV20-1	TRBJ2-3	SARDRRQGADTQY
many	TRBV6-1	TRBJ2-2	ASSIGRHTGELF
many	TRBV14	TRBJ2-1	ASSLGLATNEQF
many	TRBV7-2	TRBJ1-1	ASSLGRHTEAF
many	TRBV4-2	TRBJ2-3	ASSPYPGTGLGLTDTQY
.	TRBV20-1	TRBJ2-7	SARPTSGRASSSYEQY
many	TRBV20-1	TRBJ1-1	SARDDATMNTEAF
many	TRBV12-5	TRBJ2-5	ASGLNAQETQY
many	TRBV6-1	TRBJ1-2	ASSPQGSNYGYT
many	TRBV12-3/TRBV12-4	TRBJ1-1	ASSLLGVTNTEAF
many	TRBV20-1	TRBJ2-7	SARKTRLSYEQY
many	TRBV29-1	TRBJ2-1	SVEHREYNEQF
many	TRBV20-1	TRBJ2-5	SAREGQGETQY
many	TRBV12-3/TRBV12-4	TRBJ2-1	ASTPGLPSREQF
many	TRBV2	TRBJ1-2	ASTEVVGLGGYT
many	TRBV4-2	TRBJ2-3	ASSQELSTDTQY
many	TRBV7-3	TRBJ2-1	ASSPNGGEAYNEQF
many	TRBV7-9	TRBJ2-5	ASTHKGGRETQY
many	TRBV29-1	TRBJ1-5	SVSQGLDNQPQH
.	TRBV6-2/TRBV6-3	TRBJ2-1	ASSIGVAEF
many	TRBV5-1	TRBJ1-5	ASSLGGIRQPQH
many	TRBV12-3/TRBV12-4	TRBJ2-7	ASSLAGSGLARREQY
many	TRBV19	TRBJ2-1	ASGIRGGDEQF
many	TRBV4-1	TRBJ1-5	ASSQVGAVSQPQH
many	TRBV3-1	TRBJ2-3	ASTRSGGLFTDTQY
many	TRBV7-9	TRBJ2-3	ASSLRDSSTDTQY
many	TRBV5-1	TRBJ2-7	ASSLGDSQREQY
many	TRBV11-2	TRBJ1-2	ASSFTREGGYT
many	TRBV12-3/TRBV12-4	TRBJ2-1	ASSLLENEQF
many	TRBV20-1	TRBJ1-4	SAHRFGQGKEKLF
many	TRBV2	TRBJ1-1	ASSVIGAEAF